A selection of T cell receptor beta chains follows, all from one sample in a study of human T cells and chemical hapten exposure. TCRdb used MiXCR to reprocess the RACE reads, holding one entry per CDR3 protein. The data contain 90,000 to 140,000 distinct CDR3 sequences, nearly 35% of them singletons. The sequenced sample was whole blood, obtained in connection with sensitization to the hapten diphenylcyclopropenone (DPC). The receptor source for this set is a man between 35 and 55 years old with alopecia areata. Some clones in this sample may be carry-over from other donors' samples. The CDR3 runs from the conserved cysteine through the conserved F or W. D genes are given only for firm matches. Clone size is given for some rows only: seen once, a few or many times, or a class if the clone is expanded.

v_call	d_call	j_call	clone_size	cdr3_aa	cdr3_nt
TRBV18	-	TRBJ2-1	-	CASSPGTQTGEQFF	TGTGCCAGCTCACCAGGGACTCAGACGGGTGAGCAGTTCTTC
TRBV6-2/TRBV6-3	-	TRBJ1-2	-	CASSSKPNYGYTF	TGTGCCAGCAGTTCGAAGCCTAACTATGGCTACACCTTC
TRBV28	-	TRBJ2-1	many	CASRIVESEQFF	TGTGCCAGCAGGATCGTAGAGAGTGAGCAGTTCTTC
TRBV4-1	-	TRBJ2-1	-	CASSQVWGEGHEQFF	TGCGCCAGCAGCCAAGTTTGGGGCGAGGGGCATGAGCAGTTCTTC
TRBV7-9	TRBD2	TRBJ2-5	few	CASSSGTSGSETQYF	TGTGCCAGCAGCTCCGGGACTAGCGGGAGTGAGACCCAGTACTTC
TRBV30	TRBD1	TRBJ1-1	-	CAWSGGQGKMNTEAFF	TGTGCCTGGAGTGGAGGACAGGGGAAGATGAACACTGAAGCTTTCTTT
TRBV6-6	TRBD1	TRBJ2-5	-	CASTGQIQETQYF	TGTGCCAGCACGGGACAGATCCAAGAGACCCAGTACTTC
TRBV7-8	-	TRBJ1-2	once	CASSLLVSSNYGYTF	TGTGCCAGCAGCTTACTCGTCAGTTCTAACTATGGCTACACCTTC
TRBV6-2/TRBV6-3	TRBD2	TRBJ2-1	-	CASSNLGLAGDEQFF	TGTGCCAGCAGTAACCTGGGACTAGCGGGAGATGAGCAGTTCTTC
TRBV11-2	TRBD2	TRBJ2-1	-	CASSWTSGEYNEQFF	TGTGCCAGCAGTTGGACTAGCGGAGAATACAATGAGCAGTTCTTC
TRBV6-1	-	TRBJ2-3	few	CASSEINPPDTQYF	TGTGCCAGCAGTGAAATTAACCCCCCGGATACGCAGTATTTT
TRBV20-1	-	TRBJ2-4	many	CSARSTRREKAKNIQYF	TGCAGTGCTAGATCCACTCGCAGGGAGAAGGCCAAAAACATTCAGTACTTC
TRBV28	-	TRBJ1-1	few	CASSPTTRDTEAFF	TGTGCCAGCAGTCCAACAACCAGGGACACTGAAGCTTTCTTT
TRBV20-1	TRBD2	TRBJ2-5	-	CSARDLASGRRETQYF	TGCAGTGCTAGAGATCTGGCTAGCGGGAGACGAGAGACCCAGTACTTC
TRBV29-1	-	TRBJ2-7	-	CSVGGTSYERYF	TGCAGCGTTGGAGGGACTTCCTACGAGCGGTACTTC
TRBV12-3/TRBV12-4	TRBD2	TRBJ2-3	-	CASRGTSATDTQYF	TGTGCCAGCAGAGGGACTAGCGCTACAGATACGCAGTATTTT
TRBV7-2	-	TRBJ2-5	-	CASSHPGLQETQYF	TGTGCCAGCAGTCACCCGGGACTTCAAGAGACCCAGTACTTC
TRBV6-5	-	TRBJ1-1	few	CASSYAVNTEAFF	TGTGCCAGCAGTTACGCAGTGAACACTGAAGCTTTCTTT
TRBV3-1	-	TRBJ1-1	-	CASSQDGRMNTEAFF	TGTGCCAGCAGCCAAGACGGCAGAATGAACACTGAAGCTTTCTTT
TRBV12-3/TRBV12-4	-	TRBJ2-7	few	CASSSDSSYEQYF	TGTGCCAGCAGTTCGGACAGTTCCTACGAGCAGTACTTC